Detailed here is one TCR beta chain. TCR beta from blood CD8+ and CD4+ T cells was sequenced. Reverse transcription of roughly 0.5 to 1 ug RNA was carried out with random hexamers. Amplification of TCR beta CDR3 was carried out by immunoSEQ multiplex PCR, which covered 54 Vbeta and 13 Jbeta segments. MiXCR, applied by TCRdb to the immunoSEQ multiplex PCR reads, yields one record per CDR3 protein. The sample shows some 300,000 distinct CDR3 sequences, roughly 85% of them seen only once. These data are taken from a study of CD8 T cells in Susac syndrome. The CDR3 contains 15 residues. In germline, CDR1 is SEHNR, CDR2 FQNEAQ (reference sequence). Trimming removed 6 bases at V and 3 bases at J, with 17 bases between.

The origin of this receptor is a human donor with multiple sclerosis. The sequenced sample was CD8+ T cells from PBMCs. This chain connects TRBV7-9 to TRBJ1-2; D remains ambiguous. The CDR3 DNA sequence: TGTGCCAGCAGTTACAATCTAGTTGGCGACTATGGCTACACCTTC. It codes for CASSYNLVGDYGYTF.